These 24 T cell receptor beta chains came from one sample sequenced in a study of blood T cell repertoires in COVID-19. TCRdb's copy holds only in-frame clones and misses some; the assay was immunoSEQ multiplex PCR. Seen here are some 340,000 clones, 85% to 95% observed once, and the top ten hold 3.5% to 5%. The sample was PBMCs or T cells enriched from blood (not recorded which). The receptors originated from a woman younger than 45 who had been exposed to COVID-19.

The chain employs TRBV7-2 and TRBJ1-1; D remains ambiguous. The length of the CDR3 is 13 residues. The V and J ends lost 7 bases and 8 bases respectively, with 17 bases between them. Germline CDR1 and CDR2: SGHTA and FQGNSA. The CDR3 DNA reads TGTGCCAGCACCATTAGGTCAGACGGGGAAGCTTTCTTT. Its translation is CASTIRSDGEAFF.

The chain recombines TRBV27 with TRBJ2-3; 9 bases fit TRBD2. J lost 4 bases, V lost 6 bases, and 11 bases had no gene match. The CDR3 extends over 16 amino acids. Germline assignment: CDR1 MNHEY and CDR2 SMNVEV (reference sequence). The CDR3 loop reads CASRGKAGGIPDTQYF. CDR3 DNA: TGTGCCAGCAGGGGCAAAGCGGGGGGTATCCCAGATACGCAGTATTTT.

V usage is TRBV2 and J usage is TRBJ1-5; no clear D gene. Germline V gene sequence: CDR1 SNHLY, CDR2 FYNNEI. V shed 2 bases and J shed 6 bases, with 11 bases lying between them. This CDR3 has 14 amino acids. The CDR3 sequence: CASSEMLGSQPQHF. For the CDR3, the DNA is TGTGCCAGCAGTGAAATGTTGGGGAGTCAGCCCCAGCATTTT.

About this clone: The conserved final phenylalanine or tryptophan is absent from the CDR3, which likely points to a read error. The DNA is left out, because the CDR3 cannot be placed on it with certainty; the CDR3 is given as TCRdb lists it. The V gene is TRBV23-1, the J gene TRBJ1-1. TRBV23-1 is labeled an ORF, and its function is uncertain. The CDR3 is made up of 12 amino acids, end residues included. This CDR3 is CASSQSTPEVLG.

The genes are TRBV7-2 and TRBJ1-2, with TRBD1 identical over 9 bases. Germline-derived CDR1 and CDR2 are SGHTA and FQGNSA. V shed 1 base, J shed 1 base, and the junction held 4 bases outside the gene matches. This CDR3 spans 16 amino acids. CDR3 coding DNA: TGTGCCAGCAGCTTAGTACCGGGACAGGGTAACTATGGCTACACCTTC. Amino acids: CASSLVPGQGNYGYTF.

The chain has TRBV4-1 and TRBJ1-3; D gene ambiguous. The CDR3 covers 15 residues. Deletions cut 1 base from V and 0 bases from J, with 7 bases between. Germline V gene data show CDR1 as MGHRA and CDR2 as YSYEKL. This CDR3 is CASSQVHYSGNTIYF. CDR3 in DNA: TGCGCCAGCAGCCAAGTACATTACTCTGGAAACACCATATATTTT.

The chain has TRBV6-5 and TRBJ1-2, with TRBD1 matching over 10 bases. Germline V gene sequence: CDR1 MNHEY, CDR2 SVGAGI. CDR3 size: 14 residues. With V trimmed by 6 bases and J by 2 bases, 3 bases remained unmatched. CDR3: CASRTGGRNYGYTF. Here the CDR3 DNA reads TGTGCCAGCAGGACAGGGGGCAGAAACTATGGCTACACCTTC.

This sequence joins TRBV5-1 and TRBJ2-1, with 9 bases lining up with TRBD2. Trimming took 2 bases from V and 6 from J; bases not matched to a gene: 3. Germline-derived CDR1 and CDR2 are SGHRS and YFSETQ. The CDR3 runs to 14 residues. CDR3 sequence (DNA): TGCGCCAGCAGCTTCGGAGCGGGGGGCAATGAGCAGTTCTTC. This codes for CASSFGAGGNEQFF.

The chain links TRBV6-5 to TRBJ1-5; maybe TRBD1 (5 bases). The CDR3 sequence is 14 residues long. The V gene lost 4 bases and the J gene lost 0 bases, with 7 bases spanning the gap. CDR1 and CDR2 (germline): MNHEY, SVGAGI. The CDR3: CASSSGDSNQPQHF. Here the CDR3 DNA reads TGTGCCAGCAGTTCGGGGGATAGCAATCAGCCCCAGCATTTT.

This clone has a handful of counts. This CDR3 is also generated by other DNA sequences in the sample. The chain is built from TRBV9 and TRBJ2-1, with 10 nucleotides matching TRBD2. Germline CDR1 SGDLS, CDR2 YYNGEE. The CDR3 extends over 15 amino acids. Losses at the gene ends were 3 bases for V and 3 bases for J; bases not matched to a gene: 3. The CDR3 here is CASSEAGGNYNEQFF. The CDR3 DNA follows: TGTGCCAGCAGCGAAGCGGGGGGGAACTACAATGAGCAGTTCTTC.

The V call is TRBV19, the J call TRBJ1-2, with 9 bases identical to TRBD1. The CDR3 is 12 amino acids. J lost 8 bases, V lost 11 bases, and 9 bases had no gene match. The germline V gene has CDR1 LNHDA and CDR2 SQIVND (reference sequence). This CDR3 reads CAGFTGGRGYTF. For the CDR3, the DNA is TGTGCCGGATTCACAGGGGGCCGGGGCTACACCTTC.

The rearrangement links TRBV3-1 (or the pseudogene TRBV3-2) to TRBJ2-1, with 8 bases fitting TRBD2. This CDR3 contains 15 residues. With 0 bases clipped from V and 6 bases from J, the junction kept 4 bases outside the gene matches. From germline, CDR1 is LGHDT and CDR2 YNNKEL (reference sequence). The CDR3: CASSQEGTSSNEQFF. The CDR3 nucleotides read TGTGCCAGCAGCCAAGAAGGGACTAGTAGCAATGAGCAGTTCTTC.

This rearrangement joins TRBV7-2 to TRBJ1-3; 7 bases agree with TRBD1. The CDR3 totals 15 residues. With 0 bases clipped from V and 2 bases from J, the junction kept 1 base outside the gene matches. CDR1 is SGHTA, CDR2 FQGNSA, per germline. CDR3 DNA: TGTGCCAGCAGCTTAGCGACAGGGACTGGAAACACCATATATTTT. Residues: CASSLATGTGNTIYF.

The chain is built from TRBV4-1 and TRBJ1-6; 7 nucleotides align to TRBD1. This CDR3 has 16 residues. Germline V gene data show CDR1 as MGHRA and CDR2 as YSYEKL. V dropped 4 bases and J dropped 5; count of bases not matched to a gene: 8. The CDR3 loop is CASSPGQDYNNSPLHF. The CDR3 region has the DNA TGCGCCAGCAGCCCCGGACAGGACTATAATAATTCACCCCTCCACTTT.

This chain connects TRBV27 to TRBJ2-3; 7 bases line up with TRBD2. J gave up 3 bases and V 2 bases, and 2 bases lay outside the gene matches. The CDR3 contains 14 residues. Germline V gene lookup returns CDR1 MNHEY and CDR2 SMNVEV (reference sequence). The chain's CDR3 is CASSLELATDTQYF. CDR3 DNA: TGTGCCAGCAGTTTAGAACTAGCGACAGATACGCAGTATTTT.

The chain recombines TRBV19 with TRBJ1-1, with 10 bases lining up with TRBD1. The J segment lost 2 bases and the V segment lost 8 bases, leaving 2 bases of the junction unmatched. CDR1 and CDR2 (germline): LNHDA, SQIVND (reference sequence). This CDR3 has 13 amino acids. CDR3 residues: CASRTGGNTEAFF. The CDR3 DNA reads as TGTGCCAGTCGGACAGGGGGTAACACTGAAGCTTTCTTT.

The chain is built from TRBV7-6 and TRBJ1-2, with a possible D match to TRBD1 (6 bases). The CDR3 length is 16 residues. V shed 3 bases and J shed 4 bases, with 18 bases lying between them. Germline V gene data show CDR1 as SGHVS and CDR2 as FNYEAQ. The CDR3: CASSLDSSTRGYGYTF. The CDR3 DNA reads TGTGCCAGCAGCTTGGACAGCTCAACAAGGGGCTATGGCTACACCTTC.

This chain connects TRBV7-6 to TRBJ2-1, with 9 bases identical to TRBD2. Germline CDR1 is SGHVS and CDR2 is FNYEAQ. The CDR3 has 16 amino acids. Trimming took 3 bases from V and 7 from J; bases not matched to a gene: 10. For the CDR3, the DNA is TGTGCCAGCAGCTTGGCCAGGGCTAGCGGGGTGAATGAGCAGTTCTTC. This translates into CASSLARASGVNEQFF.

The rearrangement uses TRBV20-1 and TRBJ1-2; D unresolved. Trimming took 6 bases from V and 8 from J, leaving 13 bases between them. Germline V CDR1 and CDR2: DFQATT, SNEGSKA (reference sequence). The CDR3 sequence is 11 residues long. CDR3: CSAGILGGYTF. CDR3 nucleotides: TGCAGTGCCGGGATTTTAGGAGGCTACACCTTC.

J is TRBJ2-3 and V is TRBV30, with TRBD2 as a possible D gene (6 bases). The CDR3 sequence is 15 residues long. Germline lookup yields CDR1 GTSNPN and CDR2 SVGIG (reference sequence). The V end lost 5 bases, the J end lost 5 bases, and 20 bases lay between the germline ends. The CDR3 spells CAWSTGSALGDTQYF. The DNA of the CDR3 is TGTGCCTGGTCAACCGGGAGCGCCTTAGGAGATACGCAGTATTTT.

The J gene is TRBJ2-5, the V gene TRBV24-1, with 12 positions matching TRBD2. Germline CDR1 reads KGHDR; CDR2 reads SFDVKD. V shed 3 bases, J shed 4 bases, and the junction held 5 bases outside the gene matches. The CDR3 loop spans 16 amino acids. CDR3 nucleotide sequence: TGTGCCACCAGTGATGTTGCTAGCGGGGGGGCAGAGACCCAGTACTTC. Its translation is CATSDVASGGAETQYF.

The chain carries TRBV7-8 and TRBJ1-6; TRBD1 might be the D (5 bases). Germline V gene sequence: CDR1 SGHVS, CDR2 FQNEAQ. The CDR3 totals 14 residues. Trimming took off 3 bases at V and 10 bases at J, with 13 bases between the two ends. CDR3 sequence (DNA): TGTGCCAGCAGCTTGACTAGGGGAATGTCACCCCTCCACTTT. Translation gives CASSLTRGMSPLHF.

This clone has a single count. The chain is built from TRBV5-1 and TRBJ2-1; D unclear. The CDR3 spans 12 residues. V was clipped by 0 bases and J by 6 bases, with 4 bases between them. CDR1 is SGHRS and CDR2 is YFSETQ in the germline V gene. This CDR3 is CASSLVSNEQFF. Written as DNA, the CDR3 is TGCGCCAGCAGCTTGGTCAGCAATGAGCAGTTCTTC.

The genes are TRBV18 and TRBJ1-2, with 8 bases aligning to TRBD1. The CDR3 is 14 amino acids. With V trimmed by 6 bases and J by 8 bases, 11 bases remained unmatched. Germline CDR1 reads KGHSH; CDR2 reads LQKENI. CDR3 amino acids: CASSYGTGVGGYTF. The CDR3 nucleotides are TGTGCCAGCTCGTACGGGACAGGAGTGGGCGGCTACACCTTC.